This T cell receptor beta chain was captured in a study of cytomegalovirus exposure and HLA in healthy donors. Whole-study results and caveats: Previously analyzed data showed that most TCR beta V segments were productive at a frequency of about 90% or about 30%. The listing of 150 to 200 TCR beta chains classed them as cytomegalovirus-associated.

PCR employed 60 Vbeta and 13 Jbeta primers. Authors' analysis steps: The count from a later analysis was 70 million to 85 million unique TCR beta chains, roughly 11 million of them shared. The protocol was immunoSEQ multiplex PCR, while the TCRdb copy is restricted to in-frame clones and leaves out a portion. Clone size and the V and J calls come from that table; the DNA yielded D and trimming. The table lists 220,000 or so clones, around 73% of them singletons. Each donor was healthy, and each was a bone marrow donor. A note on this clone: Its antigen is still unknown.

The CDR3 covers 16 residues. Germline CDR1 MDHEN, CDR2 SYDVKM. Unmatched junction bases numbered 11, after V lost 6 bases and J lost 5 bases. The sequence was obtained from a male donor in good health and CMV-seronegative. The V and J genes are TRBV28 and TRBJ2-2; the match to TRBD1 covers 8 bases. The sequenced sample consisted of PBMCs. The CDR3 DNA reads as TGTGCCAGCAGCCCGCCCGGACAGGGTCGGACCGGGGAGCTGTTTTTT. Amino acids: CASSPPGQGRTGELFF.